This is a list of T cell receptor beta chains from one sample in a study of CD8+ T cells in alopecia areata. TCRdb's table, derived via immunoSEQ multiplex PCR, lists solely in-frame clones and lacks some. The data contain 110,000 or so clones, about three fifths of them singletons. Material: CD8+ T cells sorted from blood, obtained at week 4, from a patient treated with tofacitinib. The receptor source for this set is a human donor with alopecia areata. Both conserved end residues are part of each CDR3. A D gene is named only where the DNA matches it firmly. Rows may omit the clone size; those that give it use once, few, many or a size class.

clone size	CDR3 length	J gene	V gene	D gene	CDR3 DNA	CDR3 protein
-	14	TRBJ1-6	TRBV27	-	TGTGCCAGCAGTGACAATTGGGGGGTTTCACCCCTCCACTTT	CASSDNWGVSPLHF
-	12	TRBJ1-1	TRBV29-1	-	TGCAGCGTTGAAGGGACAGCCACTGAAGCTTTCTTT	CSVEGTATEAFF
-	16	TRBJ1-6	TRBV23-1	-	TGCGCCAGCAGTCAGACCGGACAGATCTATAATTCACCCCTCCACTTT	CASSQTGQIYNSPLHF
-	12	TRBJ1-4	TRBV30	-	TGTGCCTGGACGTCAGGGAGTGAAAAACTGTTTTTT	CAWTSGSEKLFF
few	15	TRBJ2-7	TRBV5-1	-	TGCGCCAGCAGCTTGGTTTTGGCCAGCGGCGGCGAGCAGTACTTC	CASSLVLASGGEQYF
-	14	TRBJ1-1	TRBV29-1	TRBD1	TGCAGCGTTGAGATGGTTGACAGGGGTACTGAAGCTTTCTTT	CSVEMVDRGTEAFF
-	16	TRBJ2-3	TRBV27	TRBD2	TGTGCCAGCAGTTTAGGGCGGGGGATGCGGGCAGATACGCAGTATTTT	CASSLGRGMRADTQYF
-	14	TRBJ2-3	TRBV6-4	-	TGTGCCAGCAGTGACTCGACCAAAAGGGATACGCAGTATTTT	CASSDSTKRDTQYF
once	13	TRBJ1-1	TRBV30	-	TGTGCCTGGAGTGTACTGAAGAACACTGAAGCTTTCTTT	CAWSVLKNTEAFF
few	11	TRBJ1-2	TRBV27	-	TGTGCCAGCGGGCGGGGTAATGGCTACACCTTC	CASGRGNGYTF
few	16	TRBJ2-4	TRBV13	-	TGTGCCAGCAGCCCAGGGGGGGGCTCGGCCAAAAACATTCAGTACTTC	CASSPGGGSAKNIQYF
-	14	TRBJ2-4	TRBV15	TRBD1	TGTGCCACCAGCAGGAAGACAGGGTGGAACATTCAGTACTTC	CATSRKTGWNIQYF
-	14	TRBJ1-2	TRBV6-5	-	TGTGCCAGCAGCACCAGAGTAGACAATTATGGCTACACCTTC	CASSTRVDNYGYTF
-	11	TRBJ1-2	TRBV2	-	TGTGCCAGCAGGCCCCCTTTGGGCTACACCTTC	CASRPPLGYTF
-	19	TRBJ2-3	TRBV29-1	TRBD2	TGCAGCTTAGTAAGATGGACTAGCGGGGATCCCGTGGGGGCAGATACGCAGTATTTT	CSLVRWTSGDPVGADTQYF
few	14	TRBJ2-5	TRBV30	-	TGTGCCTGGAGCCCCCGGGACATGGAAGAGACCCAGTACTTC	CAWSPRDMEETQYF
-	16	TRBJ2-3	TRBV29-1	-	TGCAGCGTCCCGCACGGAGGGAACGGGCGCACAGATACGCAGTATTTT	CSVPHGGNGRTDTQYF
-	15	TRBJ1-4	TRBV7-8	-	TGTGCCAGCAGGCTCTGGGGAACAGAGCATGAAAAACTGTTTTTT	CASRLWGTEHEKLFF
-	11	TRBJ1-1	TRBV6-5	-	TGTGCCAGCAGTGACGTACGCGAAGCTTTCTTT	CASSDVREAFF
few	15	TRBJ2-7	TRBV29-1	-	TGCAGCGTTGAATTTGGGGGGTTAAAGGGCTACGAGCAGTACTTC	CSVEFGGLKGYEQYF
-	14	TRBJ2-5	TRBV4-3	-	TGCGCCAGCAGCCAAGACATGCGGGGAGAGACCCAGTACTTC	CASSQDMRGETQYF
few	16	TRBJ2-5	TRBV7-2	-	TGTGCCAGCAGCTTAGATCGGTACGAACTGGGGGAGACCCAGTACTTC	CASSLDRYELGETQYF
few	14	TRBJ2-1	TRBV27	TRBD1	TGTGCCAGCAGTTTAGATCGGGACAGTAATGAGCAGTTCTTC	CASSLDRDSNEQFF
-	11	TRBJ1-2	TRBV30	-	TGTGCCTGGAGTGTGGGGAGGCCCCCCGGCTTC	CAWSVGRPPGF
-	14	TRBJ2-3	TRBV29-1	-	TGCAGCGTCCTGTTAGCCGAGAGCACAGATACGCAGTATTTT	CSVLLAESTDTQYF
-	16	TRBJ1-2	TRBV9	TRBD1	TGTGCCAGCAGCGTAGCCCGGGACAGGGTGACCTATGGCTACACCTTC	CASSVARDRVTYGYTF
-	15	TRBJ2-7	TRBV7-9	-	TGTGCCAGCAGCTTAGGGGGGTCCCCAAACTACGAGCAGTACTTC	CASSLGGSPNYEQYF
-	14	TRBJ1-1	TRBV4-3	TRBD1	TGCGCCAGCAGCCAAAACAGGGGTTTGACTGAAGCTTTCTTT	CASSQNRGLTEAFF
-	15	TRBJ1-6	TRBV9	TRBD1	TGTGCCAGCAGCGCCACAGGGGATTACAGCTCACCCCTCCACTTT	CASSATGDYSSPLHF
-	15	TRBJ1-2	TRBV29-1	-	TGCAGCGTTGAAGGTGGGATGGCGGGGAACTATGGCTACACCTTC	CSVEGGMAGNYGYTF
-	15	TRBJ2-3	TRBV6-5	TRBD2	TGTGCCAGCAGTTACTCCGCGGGGGGGCAAGGTACGCAGTATTTT	CASSYSAGGQGTQYF
-	11	TRBJ2-7	TRBV7-9	-	TGTGCCAGCAGCCCATCCTACGAGCAGTACTTC	CASSPSYEQYF
-	14	TRBJ1-1	TRBV9	-	TGTGCCAGCAACCTGGGACCGATGAACACTGAAGCTTTCTTT	CASNLGPMNTEAFF
-	13	TRBJ1-2	TRBV13	-	TGTGCCAGCAGCCCCGGTTATCTCGAAGGCTACACCTTC	CASSPGYLEGYTF
-	12	TRBJ1-6	TRBV27	-	TGTGCCAGCAGCCCTCAGGATTCACCCCTCCACTTT	CASSPQDSPLHF
-	12	TRBJ2-7	TRBV30	-	TGTGCCTGGAGTGTAAATAGCTACGAGCAGTACTTC	CAWSVNSYEQYF
-	14	TRBJ1-2	TRBV7-6	-	TGTGCCAGCAGCTTAGAAGAAGAGGGACATGGCTACACCTTC	CASSLEEEGHGYTF
-	14	TRBJ1-6	TRBV29-1	-	TGCAGCGTTGAGTCAGAGATGGAGAATTCACCCCTCCACTTT	CSVESEMENSPLHF
-	12	TRBJ1-1	TRBV28	-	TGTGCCAGCAGTGCTACCTTGGGTGAAGCTTTCTTT	CASSATLGEAFF
-	14	TRBJ2-5	TRBV27	-	TGTGCCAGCAGTTTATTCGGCAGGCCAGAGACCCAGTACTTC	CASSLFGRPETQYF
-	17	TRBJ1-1	TRBV29-1	TRBD1	TGCAGCGTTGGGGTCCGACAGGGGGATACTATGAACACTGAAGCTTTCTTT	CSVGVRQGDTMNTEAFF
few	12	TRBJ2-1	TRBV29-1	-	TGCAGCGTTGAGGAGCTAGACAATGAGCAGTTCTTC	CSVEELDNEQFF
once	13	TRBJ1-1	TRBV7-2	-	TGTGCCAGCAGCTTATTGGGTAACACTGAAGCTTTCTTT	CASSLLGNTEAFF
-	16	TRBJ1-1	TRBV13	-	TGTGCCAGCAGCTTCAACAGGGCCATCATGAACACTGAAGCTTTCTTT	CASSFNRAIMNTEAFF
-	14	TRBJ2-7	TRBV5-4	TRBD1	TGTGCCAGCAGCGACAGGGGATCCCCCTACGAGCAGTACTTC	CASSDRGSPYEQYF
-	15	TRBJ2-5	TRBV7-8	-	TGTGCCAGCAGCGCAACACAGACCCCCCAAGAGACCCAGTACTTC	CASSATQTPQETQYF
few	14	TRBJ1-2	TRBV18	-	TGTGCCAGCTCACCACCGGTCTGGGCAGAAGGCTACACCTTC	CASSPPVWAEGYTF
-	13	TRBJ2-5	TRBV30	TRBD2	TGTGCCTGGCGGGGACTAGGTCAAGAGACCCAGTACTTC	CAWRGLGQETQYF